What follows are 15 T cell receptor beta chains derived from one specimen sequenced in a study of blood T cells in healthy people across ages. A second PCR of about 7 to 11 cycles used a sample-barcoded 5' primer and a J-beta primer mix. TCRdb called the 5' RACE reads again in MiXCR, with one record for every CDR3 protein. The table includes 1.5 million to 1.9 million distinct CDR3 sequences, roughly two fifths detected once. Material for sequencing was blood. The source of these receptors is a woman younger than 30 in good health.

The chain uses TRBV5-1 and TRBJ2-5; 10 nucleotides line up with TRBD2. Trimming at V came to 5 bases and at J to 4 bases, leaving 11 bases not matched to a gene. The CDR3 totals 16 residues. Germline V gene sequence: CDR1 SGHRS, CDR2 YFSETQ. The chain's CDR3 is CASSSKREGLGETQYF. DNA for the CDR3: TGCGCCAGCAGTTCGAAGCGGGAGGGCCTTGGAGAGACCCAGTACTTC.

The V and J genes are TRBV14 and TRBJ2-1, with D possibly matching TRBD2 (5 bases). Germline CDR1 is SGHDN and CDR2 is FVKESK. CDR3 length: 16 residues. V was pared by 3 bases and J by 8 bases, with 20 bases between. CDR3 nucleotide sequence: TGTGCCAGCAGCCACCCTCGGGGTGCTTTCCTGCATGAGCAGTTCTTC. This codes for CASSHPRGAFLHEQFF.

The chain couples TRBV27 to TRBJ1-1; 8 positions match TRBD1. Trimming cost V 2 bases and J 1 base; bases outside gene matches: 3. Germline V gene data show CDR1 as MNHEY and CDR2 as SMNVEV (reference sequence). The CDR3 contains 15 residues. The CDR3 DNA reads TGTGCCAGCAGTTTAACTACAGGGGGGAACACTGAAGCTTTCTTT. Translation: CASSLTTGGNTEAFF.

V usage is TRBV27 and J usage is TRBJ2-1; 11 bases align to TRBD2. There are 15 residues in the CDR3. Germline V gene sequence: CDR1 MNHEY, CDR2 SMNVEV (reference sequence). J was trimmed by 6 bases and V by 4 bases; bases with no gene match: 5. DNA of the CDR3: TGTGCCAGCAGTTCCGGGACTAGCGGACTCAATGAGCAGTTCTTC. It specifies CASSSGTSGLNEQFF.

The rearrangement uses TRBV28 and TRBJ1-6; no clear D gene. Trimming stripped 8 bases from V and 0 bases from J, with 8 bases between. This CDR3 has 14 amino acids. Germline V CDR1 and CDR2: MDHEN, SYDVKM. CDR3 in amino acids: CASLRSSYNSPLHF. CDR3 DNA: TGTGCCAGCCTCAGGAGCTCCTATAATTCACCCCTCCACTTT.

This clonotype was detected a few times. The gene calls are TRBV12-3 or TRBV12-4 and TRBJ1-5, with a possible D match to TRBD1 (6 bases). V was trimmed by 5 bases and J by 0 bases, leaving 11 bases between them. The CDR3 loop spans 15 amino acids. The CDR3 is CASSGGQYSNQPQHF. The DNA for the CDR3 is TGTGCCAGCAGTGGGGGCCAGTATAGCAATCAGCCCCAGCATTTT.

This clonotype has just a few counts. This rearrangement joins TRBV15 to TRBJ2-7; possibly TRBD1 or TRBD2 for D (5 bases each). The V gene's germline CDR1 is LNHNV and CDR2 YYDKDF (reference sequence). The CDR3 consists of 13 residues. Deletions cut 0 bases from V and 7 bases from J, with 10 bases between. CDR3 in amino acids: CATSRDLGEEQYF. DNA of the CDR3: TGTGCCACCAGCAGAGATCTGGGGGAAGAGCAGTACTTC.

This clonotype came up a few times. The genes are TRBV6-1 and TRBJ1-2; D is uncertain. This CDR3 is 15 amino acids long. V was shortened by 4 bases and J by 2 bases, with 14 bases between the two germline ends. Germline V lookup: CDR1 MNHNS, CDR2 SASEGT. The CDR3 nucleotides are TGTGCCAGCAGTGGGAAGTTAGGGAGAAACTATGGCTACACCTTC. Protein: CASSGKLGRNYGYTF.

This chain links TRBV9 with TRBJ2-3, with D perhaps TRBD1 (7 bases). The CDR3 is made up of 15 amino acids. The germline V and J ends were trimmed by 1 base and 4 bases, with 13 bases remaining between them. From germline, CDR1 is SGDLS and CDR2 YYNGEE. CDR3 DNA: TGTGCCAGCAGCGTAATGGAGGGGGCCGCAGATACGCAGTATTTT. It translates to CASSVMEGAADTQYF. The entire variable domain, with the rest obtained from reference TRBV9 and TRBJ2-3, is as follows: DSGVTQTPKHLITATGQRVTLRCSPRSGDLSVYWYQQSLDQGLQFLIQYYNGEERAKGNILERFSAQQFPDLHSELNLSSLELGDSALYFCASSVMEGAADTQYFGPGTRLTVL.

This chain uses TRBV9 with TRBJ1-2; no reliable D call. CDR3 length: 14 amino acids. V was cut by 0 bases and J by 8 bases, with 14 bases left in between. Germline lookup yields CDR1 SGDLS and CDR2 YYNGEE. CDR3 sequence (DNA): TGTGCCAGCAGCGTAGCTCAGGAGCAGAGGGGCTACACCTTC. As protein: CASSVAQEQRGYTF.

The CDR3 reads CPGPFDSGANVLTF. Here the CDR3 DNA reads TGCCCCGGGCCATTCGACTCTGGGGCCAACGTCCTGACTTTC. V gene TRBV23-1 combines with J gene TRBJ2-6; D is uncertain. TRBV23-1 is an ORF; its function is uncertain. The CDR3 sequence is 14 residues long.

To note about this clonotype: A read error may explain this, as a much larger clone is one base away. The chain links TRBV24-1 to TRBJ1-2, with D unclear. CDR1 and CDR2 (germline): KGHDR, SFDVKD. This CDR3 spans 14 amino acids. Trimming removed 4 bases at V and 2 bases at J, with 10 bases between. The CDR3 DNA is TGTGCCACCAGTGACGCTGGACGGAACTATGGCTACACCTTC. It yields the protein CATSDAGRNYGYTF.

The CDR3 protein is CASSYSQGGQETQYF. As DNA, the CDR3 is TGTGCCAGCAGTTACTCCCAGGGGGGCCAAGAGACCCAGTACTTC. The chain couples TRBV6-5 to TRBJ2-5, with a weak D call TRBD1 (7 bases). The V gene's germline CDR1 is MNHEY and CDR2 SVGAGI. This CDR3 spans 15 amino acids. Trimming left V 0 bases short and J 1 base short, with 9 bases between.

The genes are TRBV2 and TRBJ1-1, with D unclear. V shed 3 bases and J shed 10 bases, with 24 bases lying between them. CDR3 length: 16 residues. Germline V gene data show CDR1 as SNHLY and CDR2 as FYNNEI. The CDR3 DNA is TGTGCCAGCAGTGACAACTCCGGGCTCGGGGAACTGGGAGCTTTCTTT. Encoded protein: CASSDNSGLGELGAFF.

The chain employs TRBV5-1 and TRBJ2-1, with unresolved D. The CDR3 totals 14 residues. V was trimmed by 1 base and J by 3 bases, leaving 8 bases between them. Germline-derived CDR1 and CDR2 are SGHRS and YFSETQ. The DNA for the CDR3 is TGCGCCAGCAGCTTGAGCGAGGTCTACAATGAGCAGTTCTTC. Translated, it gives CASSLSEVYNEQFF. Full variable domain (missing parts from reference TRBV5-1 and TRBJ2-1): KAGVTQTPRYLIKTRGQQVTLSCSPISGHRSVSWYQQTPGQGLQFLFEYFSETQRNKGNFPGRFSGRQFSNSRSEMNVSTLELGDSALYLCASSLSEVYNEQFFGPGTRLTVL.